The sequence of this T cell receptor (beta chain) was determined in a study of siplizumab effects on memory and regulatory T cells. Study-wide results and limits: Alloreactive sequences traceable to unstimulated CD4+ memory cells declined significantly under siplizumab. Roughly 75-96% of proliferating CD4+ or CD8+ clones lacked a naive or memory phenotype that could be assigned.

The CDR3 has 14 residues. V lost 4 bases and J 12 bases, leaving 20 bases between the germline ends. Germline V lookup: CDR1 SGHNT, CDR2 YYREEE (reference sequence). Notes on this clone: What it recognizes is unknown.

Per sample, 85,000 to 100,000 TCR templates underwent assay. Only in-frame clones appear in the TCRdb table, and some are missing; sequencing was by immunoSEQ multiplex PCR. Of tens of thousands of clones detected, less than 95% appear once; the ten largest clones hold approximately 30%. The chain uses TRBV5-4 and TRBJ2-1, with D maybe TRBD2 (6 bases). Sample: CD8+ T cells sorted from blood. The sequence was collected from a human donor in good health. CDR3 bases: TGTGCCAGCAGCCCCTCCGGCGGGACGAGTGGGCAGTTCTTC. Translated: CASSPSGGTSGQFF. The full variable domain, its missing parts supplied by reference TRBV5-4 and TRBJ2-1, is ETGVTQSPTHLIKTRGQQVTLRCSSQSGHNTVSWYQQALGQGPQFIFQYYREEENGRGNFPPRFSGLQFPNYSSELNVNALELDDSALYLCASSPSGGTSGQFFGPGTRLTVL.